These T cell receptor beta chains were read from a single sample in a study of STAT5B mutations in CD4+ large granular lymphocyte leukemia. Assay used: immunoSEQ multiplex PCR; TCRdb lists only in-frame clones, some missing. The profile shows about 48,000 clones, roughly three quarters of them singletons. Material: CD4+ T cells from blood buffy coats. The receptors originated from a human donor in good health. CDR3s include the opening cysteine and the closing phenylalanine or tryptophan. A D gene is named only where the DNA matches it firmly. Size values are once, few and many counts, or a class for expanded clones, and some rows have none.

d_call cdr3_length j_call clone_size v_call cdr3_nt cdr3_aa
NA 13 TRBJ2-7 NA TRBV7-8 TGTGCCAGCGCTCTCGGAATGTGGGAAGAGCAGTACTTC CASALGMWEEQYF
TRBD2 14 TRBJ2-1 NA TRBV11-2 TGTGCCAGCAGCGGACGCGGGGGGGCGAATGAGCAGTTCTTC CASSGRGGANEQFF
NA 15 TRBJ2-5 NA TRBV5-1 TGCGCCAGCAGCTTGGTGCCGGGCTACCAAGAGACCCAGTACTTC CASSLVPGYQETQYF
TRBD2 18 TRBJ2-7 NA TRBV7-6 TGTGCCAGCAGCTTAGGGACTAGCGGGGGTGGGGGCTCCTACGAGCAGTACTTC CASSLGTSGGGGSYEQYF
NA 14 TRBJ1-2 once TRBV7-8 TGTGCCAGCAGCTTAGGATCATGGGAATATGGCTACACCTTC CASSLGSWEYGYTF
NA 15 TRBJ1-5 NA TRBV6-6 TGTGCCAGCAGTTACGACGGAACCTTCAATCAGCCCCAGCATTTT CASSYDGTFNQPQHF
NA 13 TRBJ2-7 NA TRBV2 TGTGCCAGCAGAGGACAGTCCCCCGACGAGCAGTACTTC CASRGQSPDEQYF
NA 14 TRBJ1-4 few TRBV7-9 TGTGCCAGCAGCTCGAGGGCAACTAATGAAAAACTGTTTTTT CASSSRATNEKLFF
NA 15 TRBJ1-4 NA TRBV9 TGTGCCAGCAGCGAGGGGGGGCAGGATAATGAAAAACTGTTTTTT CASSEGGQDNEKLFF
NA 14 TRBJ1-2 NA TRBV6-4 TGTGCCAGCAGCACGACAGGCCTCAACTATGGCTACACCTTC CASSTTGLNYGYTF
TRBD1 15 TRBJ2-1 NA TRBV28 TGTGCCAGCAGTTTCAAGGGGGCTTGGAGCAATGAGCAGTTCTTC CASSFKGAWSNEQFF